Below, one T cell receptor beta chain is given with its context. Its antigen is undetermined. The source of the sample is a study of human CD8 memory T cell subsets. Extraction of RNA, which was performed with an RNeasy Mini Kit, drew on duplicate vials of over 120,000 sorted CD8+ T cells per subset. The CDR3 spans 13 residues. Germline assignment: CDR1 MNHEY and CDR2 SVGAGI. General study results and limits: There was only minimal overlap between the repertoires of stem-like memory and precursor exhausted T cells.

TCR beta libraries were made by UMI-labeled 5' RACE. In the study's own analysis: Whichever TCR beta library was examined, it held between roughly 2,800 and 20,000 functional CDR3 beta clonotypes. TCRdb reprocessed the 5' RACE reads and reports one entry per CDR3 protein, with no DNA. For this entry, the V and J calls and clone size follow TCRdb and not the study's own pipeline. The sample holds about 17,000 distinct CDR3 sequences. The receptor was derived from a human donor in good health. The gene calls are TRBV6-5 and TRBJ2-1. Sequenced material: CD8+ stem-like memory T cells (TSCM and TCM) sorted from PBMCs. The subset denotes: stem-like memory CD8 T cells (TSTEM), CCR7+ PD-1- TIGIT-. CDR3 protein: CASRLVDVDEQFF.